This T cell receptor beta chain was identified in a study of T cell changes during pregnancy in multiple sclerosis. The table came from immunoSEQ multiplex PCR; TCRdb's copy has only in-frame clones and leaves some out. The table records under 70,000 clones, 91% of them present only once. The sequence was obtained from a female donor in good health, enrolled as a control in a pregnancy study. Sample: peripheral blood, taken in the third trimester of pregnancy.

The CDR3 nucleotides read TGTGCCAGCAGTGTTGGTACTAGCGGGATCTACGAGCAGTACTTC. Protein product: CASSVGTSGIYEQYF. The chain couples TRBV2 to TRBJ2-7, with 10 positions matching TRBD2. V shed 4 bases and J 3 bases; nucleotides not matched to a gene: 6. The CDR3 runs 15 residues. Germline-derived CDR1 and CDR2 are SNHLY and FYNNEI.